The 11 T cell receptor beta chains below were found in one sample sequenced in a study of CD8+ T cells in alopecia areata. Extracted RNA was reverse transcribed into cDNA, the sequencing template. Sequencing used immunoSEQ multiplex PCR; TCRdb keeps in-frame clones, though not all of them. The profile covers 15,000 to 20,000 clones, with around three fifths appearing a single time and around 8% taken by the ten largest. Treatment reported: oral pan-JAK inhibitor, 5-10 mg twice daily. Those with alopecia areata gave lesional scalp punch biopsies and peripheral blood. Sequencing was performed on skin, taken at week 4, from a patient treated with tofacitinib. The source is a human donor with alopecia areata.

This clone was picked up a small number of times. The chain couples TRBV7-2 to TRBJ2-1; D is perhaps TRBD2 (7 bases). Germline V lookup: CDR1 SGHTA, CDR2 FQGNSA. The V end lost 4 bases, the J end lost 8 bases, and 30 bases lay between the germline ends. The CDR3 spans 19 residues. CDR3 nucleotides: TGTGCCAGCAGCTCACTCCCGGGGGGCTACCCCGCCGGTTCCGATGAGCAGTTCTTC. The encoded protein is CASSSLPGGYPAGSDEQFF.

This rearrangement joins TRBV7-8 to TRBJ1-5; D not certain. Trimming removed 3 bases at V and 0 bases at J, with 3 bases between. The CDR3 is made up of 13 amino acids. The germline V gene encodes CDR1 SGHVS and CDR2 FQNEAQ. The CDR3 DNA reads as TGTGCCAGCAGCTTTCATAGCAATCAGCCCCAGCATTTT. The encoded protein is CASSFHSNQPQHF.

Note on this clone: One end of the junction is discordant with germline, which a read error may explain. The CDR3 sequence: CASSLSGPDTQYF. The CDR3 nucleotides read TGTGCCAGCAGCTTGTCGGGGCCAGATACGCAGTATTTT. V is TRBV5-1 and J is TRBJ2-3; possibly TRBD1 or TRBD2 for D (5 bases each). The germline CDR1 and CDR2 sequences are SGHRS and YFSETQ. The CDR3 contains 13 residues.

A note on this clone: The same CDR3 is also encoded by other DNA sequences in this sample. This chain uses TRBV5-6 with TRBJ1-1; 8 nucleotides agree with TRBD1. V shed 0 bases, J shed 10 bases, and the junction held 5 bases outside the gene matches. The CDR3 contains 13 residues. CDR1 SGHDT and CDR2 YYEEEE come from the germline V gene. The CDR3 nucleotides are TGTGCCAGCAGCTTGGCGGGGACAGGACCAGCTTTCTTT. Its translation is CASSLAGTGPAFF.

Worth noting for this clone: An end of the junction differs from the germline gene, which may be a read error. This chain links TRBV6-1 with TRBJ1-4; TRBD1 aligns across 8 bases. This CDR3 is built from 13 residues. In germline, CDR1 is MNHNS, CDR2 SASEGT. In DNA, the CDR3 is TGTGCCAGCAGTGAATGGAGCGGACAGGGTCTTTTGTTT. It translates to CASSEWSGQGLLF.

The chain joins TRBV7-9 to TRBJ1-2; no definite D call. Trimming left V 0 bases short and J 8 bases short, with 16 bases between. The CDR3 length is 15 residues. The germline CDR1 and CDR2 sequences are SEHNR and FQNEAQ (reference sequence). The CDR3 DNA reads as TGTGCCAGCAGCTTAGCTGGCAACCCTACTGGAGGCTACACCTTC. Translating gives CASSLAGNPTGGYTF.

The J gene is TRBJ1-5, the V gene TRBV27, with a tentative D call TRBD1 (5 bases). In germline, CDR1 is MNHEY, CDR2 SMNVEV (reference sequence). V gave up 2 bases and J gave up 1 base, with 9 bases separating them. This CDR3 is 15 amino acids long. The CDR3 nucleotides are TGTGCCAGCAGTTTACAGGGTCCGAGCAATCAGCCCCAGCATTTT. It translates to CASSLQGPSNQPQHF.

This clone was counted only a few times. The chain couples TRBV6-5 to TRBJ2-7, with D unclear. The V gene lost 2 bases and the J gene lost 3 bases, with 11 bases spanning the gap. From germline, CDR1 is MNHEY and CDR2 SVGAGI. The CDR3 is made up of 14 amino acids. In DNA, the CDR3 is TGTGCCAGCAGTTACCAAAGCAGAGACTACGAGCAGTACTTC. Protein product: CASSYQSRDYEQYF.

This chain links TRBV14 with TRBJ1-2; D is undetermined. This CDR3 comprises 14 residues. The V and J ends lost 4 bases and 8 bases respectively, with 17 bases between them. Germline assignment: CDR1 SGHDN and CDR2 FVKESK. Here the CDR3 DNA reads TGTGCCAGCAGCCCGTACCAATCATCGTCAGGCTACACCTTC. Residues: CASSPYQSSSGYTF.

The J gene is TRBJ2-7, the V gene TRBV5-1, with D perhaps TRBD1 (6 bases). The CDR3 is 14 amino acids. In germline, CDR1 is SGHRS, CDR2 YFSETQ. Trimming pared 1 base from V and 2 bases from J, leaving 10 bases between. This chain's CDR3 is CASSLLPGAYEQYF. In nucleotides, the CDR3 is TGCGCCAGCAGCTTGTTACCAGGGGCCTACGAGCAGTACTTC.

This clone was observed a few times. The gene calls are TRBV2 and TRBJ1-5; D ambiguous. This CDR3 contains 14 residues. From germline, CDR1 is SNHLY and CDR2 FYNNEI. V was trimmed by 3 bases and J by 4 bases, leaving 10 bases between them. The CDR3, as DNA: TGTGCCAGCAGTGATAGGGTGGGAAATCAGCCCCAGCATTTT. This translates into CASSDRVGNQPQHF.